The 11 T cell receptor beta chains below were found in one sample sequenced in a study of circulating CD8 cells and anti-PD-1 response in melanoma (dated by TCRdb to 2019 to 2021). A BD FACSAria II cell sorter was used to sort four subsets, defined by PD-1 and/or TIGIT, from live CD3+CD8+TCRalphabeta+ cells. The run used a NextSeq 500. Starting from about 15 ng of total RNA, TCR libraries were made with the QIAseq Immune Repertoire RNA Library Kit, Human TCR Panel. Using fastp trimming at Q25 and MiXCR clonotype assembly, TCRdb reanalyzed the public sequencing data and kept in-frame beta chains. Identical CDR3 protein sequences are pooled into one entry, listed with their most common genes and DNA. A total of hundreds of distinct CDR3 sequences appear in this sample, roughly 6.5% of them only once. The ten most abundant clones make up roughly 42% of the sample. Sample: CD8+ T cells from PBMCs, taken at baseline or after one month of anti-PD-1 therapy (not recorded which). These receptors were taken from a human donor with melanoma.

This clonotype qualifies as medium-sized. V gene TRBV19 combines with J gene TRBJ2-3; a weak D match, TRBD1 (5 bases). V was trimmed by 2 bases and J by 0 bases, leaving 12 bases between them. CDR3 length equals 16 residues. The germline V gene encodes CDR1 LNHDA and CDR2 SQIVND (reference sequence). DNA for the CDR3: TGTGCCAGTAGTATAATGGGGCTTGCTAGCACAGATACGCAGTATTTT. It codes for CASSIMGLASTDTQYF.

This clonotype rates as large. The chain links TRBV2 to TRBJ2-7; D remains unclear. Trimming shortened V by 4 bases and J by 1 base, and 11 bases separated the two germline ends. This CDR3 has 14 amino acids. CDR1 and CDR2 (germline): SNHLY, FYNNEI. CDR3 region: CASSGQLRSYEQYF. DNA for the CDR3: TGTGCCAGCAGTGGCCAGTTGAGATCCTACGAGCAGTACTTC.

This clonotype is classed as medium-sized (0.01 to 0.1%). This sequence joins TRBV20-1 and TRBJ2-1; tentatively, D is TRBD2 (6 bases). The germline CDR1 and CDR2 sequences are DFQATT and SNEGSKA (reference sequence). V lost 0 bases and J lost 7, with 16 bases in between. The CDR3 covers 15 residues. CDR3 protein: CSARDPAGTSNEQFF. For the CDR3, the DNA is TGCAGTGCTAGAGATCCGGCGGGGACCTCAAATGAGCAGTTCTTC.

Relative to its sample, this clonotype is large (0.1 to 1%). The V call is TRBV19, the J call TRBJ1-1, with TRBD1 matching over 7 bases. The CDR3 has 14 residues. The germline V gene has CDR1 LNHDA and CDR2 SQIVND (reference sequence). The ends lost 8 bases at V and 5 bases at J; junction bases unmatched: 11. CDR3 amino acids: CASRKGGGRTEAFF. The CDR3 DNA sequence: TGTGCCAGTCGTAAAGGAGGGGGCAGGACTGAAGCTTTCTTT.

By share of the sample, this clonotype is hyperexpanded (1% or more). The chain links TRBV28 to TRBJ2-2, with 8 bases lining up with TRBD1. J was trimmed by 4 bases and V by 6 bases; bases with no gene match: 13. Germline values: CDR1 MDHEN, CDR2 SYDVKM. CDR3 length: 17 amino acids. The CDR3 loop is CASSGWADRVTTGELFF. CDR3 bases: TGTGCCAGCAGCGGTTGGGCGGACAGGGTGACCACCGGGGAGCTGTTTTTT.

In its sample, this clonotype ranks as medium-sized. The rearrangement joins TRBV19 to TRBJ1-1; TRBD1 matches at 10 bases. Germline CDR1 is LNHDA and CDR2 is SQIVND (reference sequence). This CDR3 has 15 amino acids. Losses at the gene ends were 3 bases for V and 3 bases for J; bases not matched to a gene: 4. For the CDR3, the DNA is TGTGCCAGTAGTATCCGACAGGGGGCTGACACTGAAGCTTTCTTT. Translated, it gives CASSIRQGADTEAFF.

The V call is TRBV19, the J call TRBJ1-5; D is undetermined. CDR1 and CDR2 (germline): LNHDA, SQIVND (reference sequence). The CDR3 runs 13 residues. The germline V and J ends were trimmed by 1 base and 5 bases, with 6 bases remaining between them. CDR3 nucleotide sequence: TGTGCCAGTAGTATAGCGGGCTATCAGCCCCAGCATTTT. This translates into CASSIAGYQPQHF.

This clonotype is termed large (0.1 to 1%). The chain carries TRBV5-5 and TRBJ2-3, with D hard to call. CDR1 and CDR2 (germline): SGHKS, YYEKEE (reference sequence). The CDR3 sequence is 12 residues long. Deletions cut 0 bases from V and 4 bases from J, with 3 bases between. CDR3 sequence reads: CASSLGADTQYF. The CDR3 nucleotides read TGTGCCAGCAGCTTGGGGGCAGATACGCAGTATTTT.

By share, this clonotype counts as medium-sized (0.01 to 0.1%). CDR3 amino acids: CASSMWNQPQHF. CDR3 nucleotides: TGTGCCAGTAGTATGTGGAATCAGCCCCAGCATTTT. V and J are TRBV19 and TRBJ1-5; D not resolved. V dropped 3 bases and J dropped 4 bases, with 4 bases sitting between them. CDR3 size: 12 residues. Germline V gene lookup returns CDR1 LNHDA and CDR2 SQIVND (reference sequence).

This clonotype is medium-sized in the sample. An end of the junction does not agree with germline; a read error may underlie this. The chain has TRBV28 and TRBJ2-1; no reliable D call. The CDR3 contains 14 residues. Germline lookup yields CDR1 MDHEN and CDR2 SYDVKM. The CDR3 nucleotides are TGTGCCAGCAGTTTGGCAGGCTCCCACAATGAGCAGTTCTTC. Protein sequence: CASSLAGSHNEQFF.

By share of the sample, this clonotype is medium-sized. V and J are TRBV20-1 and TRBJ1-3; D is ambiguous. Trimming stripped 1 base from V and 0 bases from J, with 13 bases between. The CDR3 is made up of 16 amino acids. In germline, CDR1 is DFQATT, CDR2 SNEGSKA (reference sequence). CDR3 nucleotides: TGCAGTGCTAGAGGTATTCCGGGAAGCTCTGGAAACACCATATATTTT. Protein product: CSARGIPGSSGNTIYF.